Below are 5 T cell receptor beta chains sequenced from a single sample in a study of graft-versus-host responses after intestinal transplantation. These receptors lack a known antigen. Clones were sequenced by immunoSEQ multiplex PCR, and TCRdb holds only the in-frame ones, with some missing. The data show about 61,000 clones, 94% seen once. Sequenced here: unstimulated CD4+ T cells sorted from spleen or lymph node cells, sampled before transplant. The receptor set was obtained from a human donor who was the organ donor for an intestinal transplant.

Only a few counts were recorded for this clone. The rearrangement uses TRBV5-8 and TRBJ2-7; possibly TRBD1 for D (5 bases). V dropped 1 base and J dropped 5 bases, with 7 bases sitting between them. Germline lookup yields CDR1 SGHTS and CDR2 YDEGEE. This CDR3 contains 12 residues. The CDR3 sequence is CASSLTGNEQYF. CDR3 coding DNA: TGTGCCAGCAGCTTGACAGGTAACGAGCAGTACTTC. Drawing the rest from reference TRBV5-8 and TRBJ2-7, the complete variable domain is EAGVTQSPTHLIKTRGQQATLRCSPISGHTSVYWYQQALGLGLQFLLWYDEGEERNRGNFPPRFSGRQFPNYSSELNVNALELEDSALYLCASSLTGNEQYFGPGTRLTVT.

V and J are TRBV7-9 and TRBJ2-1, with 12 positions matching TRBD1. Looked up from germline, CDR1 is SEHNR and CDR2 is FQNEAQ (reference sequence). V was clipped by 3 bases and J by 10 bases; unmatched bases: 7. The CDR3 is 15 residues long. CDR3 sequence reads: CASSFPGQGAGEQFF. As DNA, the CDR3 is TGTGCCAGCAGCTTTCCGGGACAGGGGGCTGGCGAGCAGTTCTTC. Looking up the rest from reference TRBV7-9 and TRBJ2-1 gives the full variable domain: DTGVSQNPRHKITKRGQNVTFRCDPISEHNRLYWYRQTLGQGPEFLTYFQNEAQLEKSRLLSDRFSAERPKGSFSTLEIQRTEQGDSAMYLCASSFPGQGAGEQFFGPGTRLTVL.

This clone was seen only once. The V and J genes are TRBV6-5 and TRBJ2-5; the D gene could be TRBD1 or TRBD2 (7 bases each). The J call may be wrong; the DNA end is better matched by TRBJ2-7. This CDR3 spans 14 amino acids. CDR1 and CDR2 (germline): MNHEY, SVGAGI. The CDR3 loop is CASNRGGGSYEQYF. In DNA, the CDR3 is TGTGCCAGTAACAGGGGAGGGGGCTCCTACGAGCAGTACTTC.

This clone has a single count. This chain's CDR3 is CASRDSNQPQHF. The CDR3 nucleotides read TGTGCCAGCCGGGACAGCAATCAGCCCCAGCATTTT. The rearrangement links TRBV2 to TRBJ1-5, with a weak D call TRBD1 (5 bases). Germline V gives CDR1 SNHLY, CDR2 FYNNEI. V gave up 8 bases and J gave up 1 base, with 6 bases separating them. The CDR3 is 12 amino acids.

This chain joins TRBV27 and TRBJ1-1; D gene uncertain. Germline CDR1 is MNHEY and CDR2 is SMNVEV (reference sequence). With 2 bases removed from V and 1 base from J, the gap between germline ends came to 8 bases. This CDR3 contains 14 residues. The CDR3 loop is CASSLMPENTEAFF. The CDR3 DNA sequence: TGTGCCAGCAGTTTAATGCCGGAGAACACTGAAGCTTTCTTT.